The T cell receptor (beta chain) described here comes from a study of molecular identifiers for immune sequencing clone quantification. This clonotype was counted many times. TCRdb reprocessed the PCR reads via MiXCR and lists one record per CDR3 protein. Of 400,000 to 600,000 distinct CDR3 sequences listed, roughly 24% are singletons. The clonotype originates from a human donor in good health. Some libraries in this study had Jurkat cell RNA spiked in. Sequenced input: naive CD8+ T cells from blood, with Jurkat cell RNA spiked in. Regarding subset: FACS-sorted CD8+CD4-CCR7+CD45RA+ naive T cells.

CDR3 bases: TGCAGCGTTGAAGATTTATGGGGCTTAATCCCGGATACGCAGTATTTT. Translating it yields CSVEDLWGLIPDTQYF. The rearrangement joins TRBV29-1 to TRBJ2-3; D is perhaps TRBD1 (5 bases). The CDR3 spans 16 residues. The germline CDR1 and CDR2 sequences are SQVTM and ANQGSEA. Between the trimmed V and J ends, which lost 0 bases and 6 bases, there was a span of 19 bases.